These T cell receptor beta chains were read from a single sample in a study of blood T cell repertoires in COVID-19. Measured with immunoSEQ multiplex PCR; TCRdb has only the in-frame clones, and not every one. This table holds 260,000 or so clones, around 81% found once. Input material: peripheral blood. All receptors derive from a woman of 80 years or more with COVID-19, enrolled during active disease. The CDR3 runs from the conserved cysteine through the conserved F or W. A D gene is named only where the DNA matches it firmly. Clone size is given for some rows only: seen once, a few or many times, or a class if the clone is expanded.

clone size	J gene	V gene	D gene	CDR3 protein	CDR3 DNA
-	TRBJ2-1	TRBV6-1	TRBD2	CASSEAGGPQFF	TGTGCCAGCAGCGAAGCGGGAGGGCCTCAGTTCTTC
many	TRBJ1-5	TRBV6-1	TRBD1	CASSEGDREIQPQHF	TGTGCCAGCAGTGAAGGGGACAGGGAGATTCAGCCCCAGCATTTT
-	TRBJ1-2	TRBV10-3	-	CAISGKGGDYGYTF	TGTGCCATCAGTGGGAAGGGAGGGGACTATGGCTACACCTTC
few	TRBJ1-2	TRBV2	-	CARSNANYGYTF	TGTGCCAGAAGCAACGCTAACTATGGCTACACCTTC
few	TRBJ2-3	TRBV6-1	-	CASSETRGTDTQYF	TGTGCCAGCAGTGAAACGAGGGGCACAGATACGCAGTATTTT
few	TRBJ1-2	TRBV28	-	CASGSIIYGYTF	TGTGCCAGCGGTAGCATCATTTATGGCTACACCTTC
-	TRBJ1-3	TRBV7-9	-	CASSFEGPRGNTIYF	TGTGCCAGCAGCTTCGAGGGCCCTAGGGGAAACACCATATATTTT
-	TRBJ2-3	TRBV5-5	-	CASSLQGPDTQYF	TGTGCCAGCAGCTTACAGGGTCCAGATACGCAGTATTTT
-	TRBJ1-1	TRBV9	-	CASSVATGSRGTEAFF	TGTGCCAGCAGCGTAGCTACCGGGAGTCGTGGGACTGAAGCTTTCTTT
once	TRBJ1-2	TRBV27	TRBD1	CASSLQGAIGYTF	TGTGCCAGCAGTTTACAGGGGGCGATCGGCTACACCTTC
-	TRBJ2-3	TRBV4-1	TRBD2	CASSIRTSGRGDTQYF	TGCGCCAGCAGCATTCGGACTAGCGGGAGAGGGGATACGCAGTATTTT
few	TRBJ1-1	TRBV3-1/TRBV3-2	-	CASSPRLNTEAFF	TGTGCCAGCAGCCCCCGTTTGAACACTGAAGCTTTCTTT
-	TRBJ1-5	TRBV27	-	CASAQQGSNQPQHF	TGTGCCAGCGCCCAACAGGGATCCAATCAGCCCCAGCATTTT
-	TRBJ1-2	TRBV20-1	-	CSASSGVGNGYTF	TGCAGTGCTAGTTCAGGGGTAGGGAATGGCTACACCTTC
once	TRBJ2-3	TRBV5-4	-	CASSSMGEGTDTQYF	TGTGCCAGCAGCTCAATGGGAGAAGGGACAGATACGCAGTATTTT
-	TRBJ2-7	TRBV28	TRBD1	CASSLPGGYYEQYF	TGTGCCAGCAGTTTACCAGGGGGCTACTACGAGCAGTACTTC
few	TRBJ1-2	TRBV3-1/TRBV3-2	-	CASSHVGGGPGEYGYTF	TGTGCCAGCAGCCACGTTGGTGGGGGCCCCGGTGAATATGGCTACACCTTC
few	TRBJ1-1	TRBV2	-	CASRAPGSTEAFF	TGTGCCAGCAGGGCCCCGGGAAGCACTGAAGCTTTCTTT
-	TRBJ2-2	TRBV2	TRBD2	CASKTNGGAGELFF	TGTGCCAGCAAGACTAACGGGGGGGCCGGGGAGCTGTTTTTT
-	TRBJ2-1	TRBV6-2/TRBV6-3	-	CASSYIVFPQFF	TGTGCCAGCAGTTACATTGTATTTCCCCAGTTCTTC
-	TRBJ2-2	TRBV5-4	-	CASSRPGGDAGELFF	TGTGCCAGCAGTCGACCAGGAGGAGATGCCGGGGAGCTGTTTTTT
-	TRBJ2-1	TRBV10-2	-	CASSPVSSYNEQFF	TGCGCCAGCAGTCCTGTGAGCTCCTACAATGAGCAGTTCTTC
once	TRBJ1-3	TRBV30	-	CAWSVRDRNTIYF	TGTGCCTGGAGTGTCAGGGATCGAAACACCATATATTTT
few	TRBJ1-5	TRBV28	TRBD1	CASDLTGGKQPQHF	TGTGCCAGCGACCTTACAGGGGGCAAACAGCCCCAGCATTTT
-	TRBJ2-1	TRBV5-1	-	CASSSPGVYNEQFF	TGCGCCAGCAGCTCCCCAGGGGTCTACAATGAGCAGTTCTTC
-	TRBJ1-2	TRBV6-5	-	CASSRQFDYGYTF	TGTGCCAGCAGTCGACAGTTTGACTATGGCTACACCTTC
-	TRBJ2-6	TRBV30	-	CAFRSGANVLTF	TGTGCCTTCCGGTCTGGGGCCAACGTCCTGACTTTC
-	TRBJ1-1	TRBV6-5	-	CASSYSRAGGNTEAFF	TGTGCCAGCAGTTACTCGAGGGCAGGCGGGAACACTGAAGCTTTCTTT
few	TRBJ1-1	TRBV7-9	TRBD1	CASSSQGAVTEAFF	TGTGCCAGCAGCTCACAGGGGGCAGTGACTGAAGCTTTCTTT
-	TRBJ2-1	TRBV7-9	TRBD2	CASSLGEGGGTPAFF	TGTGCCAGCAGCTTAGGAGAGGGCGGGGGGACCCCGGCGTTCTTC
-	TRBJ1-6	TRBV5-1	-	CASRMGGLDNSPLHF	TGCGCCAGCAGGATGGGGGGGCTCGATAATTCACCCCTCCACTTT
-	TRBJ2-7	TRBV7-5	-	CARSLGVGAGYPSSYEQYF	TGTGCCAGAAGCTTAGGAGTGGGAGCGGGATACCCATCCTCCTACGAGCAGTACTTC
-	TRBJ2-7	TRBV24-1	-	CATSSGARGEQYF	TGTGCCACCAGTTCCGGAGCCCGGGGTGAGCAGTACTTC
-	TRBJ2-1	TRBV5-1	TRBD1	CASSFGQVYNEQFF	TGCGCCAGCAGCTTTGGACAGGTGTACAATGAGCAGTTCTTC
few	TRBJ1-3	TRBV7-8	-	CASSSQGLGNTIYF	TGTGCCAGCAGCTCGCAGGGACTGGGGAACACCATATATTTT
-	TRBJ2-3	TRBV5-4	-	CASSLFPAPFTDTQYF	TGTGCCAGCAGCTTGTTTCCAGCGCCGTTCACAGATACGCAGTATTTT
few	TRBJ1-2	TRBV5-6	TRBD1	CASSLAAGGSYGYTF	TGTGCCAGCAGCTTGGCGGCAGGGGGCAGCTATGGCTACACCTTC
-	TRBJ2-7	TRBV28	-	CASSLVAGYEQYF	TGTGCCAGCAGTTTAGTGGCAGGCTACGAGCAGTACTTC
-	TRBJ2-7	TRBV5-1	-	CASREAYEQYF	TGCGCCAGCAGAGAGGCCTACGAGCAGTACTTC
-	TRBJ1-5	TRBV27	-	CASSLSGRVLNQPQHF	TGTGCCAGCAGTTTATCTGGCAGGGTCCTCAATCAGCCCCAGCATTTT
-	TRBJ1-3	TRBV10-2	-	CASKGAEVVTGNTIYF	TGCGCCAGCAAAGGGGCCGAAGTGGTTACTGGAAACACCATATATTTT
few	TRBJ2-2	TRBV4-1	-	CASSQPNPTGELFF	TGCGCCAGCAGCCAGCCTAATCCTACCGGGGAGCTGTTTTTT
-	TRBJ1-4	TRBV7-9	-	CASSLAGGNEKLFF	TGTGCCAGCAGCTTAGCGGGCGGGAATGAAAAACTGTTTTTT
-	TRBJ1-1	TRBV28	-	CASSVRNTEAFF	TGTGCCAGCAGTGTTAGGAACACTGAAGCTTTCTTT
-	TRBJ2-1	TRBV14	TRBD2	CASSRRGNSGYNEQFF	TGTGCCAGCAGCCGCCGCGGGAATAGCGGGTACAATGAGCAGTTCTTC
-	TRBJ2-3	TRBV6-4	-	CASREQEAADTQYF	TGTGCCAGCAGGGAGCAGGAGGCGGCAGATACGCAGTATTTT